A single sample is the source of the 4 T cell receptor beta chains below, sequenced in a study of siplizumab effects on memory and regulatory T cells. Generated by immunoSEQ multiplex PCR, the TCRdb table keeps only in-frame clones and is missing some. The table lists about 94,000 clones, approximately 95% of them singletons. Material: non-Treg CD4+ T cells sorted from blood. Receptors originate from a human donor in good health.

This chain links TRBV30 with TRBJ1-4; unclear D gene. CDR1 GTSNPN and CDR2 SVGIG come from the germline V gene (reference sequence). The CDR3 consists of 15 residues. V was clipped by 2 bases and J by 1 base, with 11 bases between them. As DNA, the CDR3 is TGTGCCTGGAGTAATCGGGTGCGAACTAATGAAAAACTGTTTTTT. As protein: CAWSNRVRTNEKLFF. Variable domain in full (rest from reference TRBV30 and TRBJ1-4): SQTIHQWPATLVQPVGSPLSLECTVEGTSNPNLYWYRQAAGRGLQLLFYSVGIGQISSEVPQNLSASRPQDRQFILSSKKLLLSDSGFYLCAWSNRVRTNEKLFFGSGTQLSVL.

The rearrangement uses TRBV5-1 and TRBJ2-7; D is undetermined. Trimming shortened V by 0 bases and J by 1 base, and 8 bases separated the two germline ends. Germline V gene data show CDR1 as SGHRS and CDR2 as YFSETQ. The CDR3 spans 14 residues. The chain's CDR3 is CASSLAGQSYEQYF. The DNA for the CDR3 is TGCGCCAGCAGCTTGGCCGGGCAGTCCTACGAGCAGTACTTC.

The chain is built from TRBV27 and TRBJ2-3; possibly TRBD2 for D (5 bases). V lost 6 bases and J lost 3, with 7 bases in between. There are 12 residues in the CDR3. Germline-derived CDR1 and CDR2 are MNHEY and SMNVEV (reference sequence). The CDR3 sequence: CASSGVTDTQYF. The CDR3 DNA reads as TGTGCCAGCAGCGGGGTAACAGATACGCAGTATTTT.

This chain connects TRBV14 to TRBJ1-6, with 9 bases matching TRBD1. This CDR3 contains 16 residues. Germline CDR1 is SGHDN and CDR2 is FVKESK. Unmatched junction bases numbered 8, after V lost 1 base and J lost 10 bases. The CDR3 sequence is CASSQARDRAQSPLHF. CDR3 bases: TGTGCCAGCAGCCAAGCTCGGGACAGGGCCCAATCACCCCTCCACTTT.